The present T cell receptor beta chain was sequenced within a study of cytomegalovirus exposure and HLA in healthy donors. Concerning this clone: Its antigen is undetermined.

Whole-study results and caveats: Researchers reported that a few CMV-associated chains were confirmed in vitro as CMV antigen-specific.

V lost 6 bases and J lost 3; bases outside the gene matches: 4. Germline V gene lookup returns CDR1 LNHDA and CDR2 SQIVND (reference sequence). The CDR3 has 14 residues. Here immunoSEQ multiplex PCR was the method, and the copy in TCRdb shows in-frame clones only, minus some. The data hold 90,000 to 120,000 clones, with 95% observed a single time. The gene calls are TRBV19 and TRBJ2-7; TRBD2 aligns across 11 bases. This clonotype was obtained from a woman aged 18-29 years in good health and CMV-seronegative. Sequenced: PBMCs. The CDR3: CASSPGTSGYEQYF. CDR3 nucleotides: TGTGCCAGTAGCCCCGGGACTAGCGGCTACGAGCAGTACTTC.